The next 8 T cell receptor beta chains were all read from a single sample in a study of shared clonotypes between healthy human individuals. Naive CD8 cells were CD45RO-negative, positively selected for CCR7, excluding terminally differentiated effector memory CD45RA+ cells. TCRdb's copy holds only in-frame clones and misses some; the assay was immunoSEQ multiplex PCR. The table lists millions of clones, approximately 94% of them singletons. Sequenced material: naive CD8+ T cells sorted from blood. Receptors were obtained from a man aged 18 to 30 in good health.

This chain joins TRBV6-5 and TRBJ2-5; D not resolved. CDR1 and CDR2 (germline): MNHEY, SVGAGI. The CDR3 is made up of 15 amino acids. Trimming left V 0 bases short and J 4 bases short, with 12 bases between. CDR3: CASSYSVNMGETQYF. CDR3 bases: TGTGCCAGCAGTTACTCAGTTAATATGGGAGAGACCCAGTACTTC.

The chain combines TRBV30 with TRBJ1-5; D perhaps matches TRBD1 (5 bases). V lost 0 bases and J 3 bases, leaving 12 bases between the germline ends. The CDR3 consists of 15 residues. Germline CDR1 is GTSNPN and CDR2 is SVGIG (reference sequence). CDR3 in DNA: TGTGCCTGGAGTGTAGGGATGGGGCTCAATCAGCCCCAGCATTTT. This gives the protein CAWSVGMGLNQPQHF.

J is TRBJ2-5 and V is TRBV6-5; D unclear. V lost 10 bases to trimming and J lost 2 bases, with 11 bases between them. In germline, CDR1 is MNHEY, CDR2 SVGAGI. This CDR3 spans 12 amino acids. Here the CDR3 reads CATGRPQETQYF. The CDR3 bases are TGTGCCACCGGTAGGCCTCAAGAGACCCAGTACTTC.

This chain joins TRBV12-2 and TRBJ2-7; whether TRBD2, the table's D call, matches the DNA was not checked. TRBV12-2 is a pseudogene. This CDR3 is 16 amino acids long. The CDR3, as DNA: TGTGCAAGTCGCTTAGCCCTGGTGGGAGACTCCTACGAGCAGTACTTC. Translated, it gives CASRLALVGDSYEQYF.

The chain couples TRBV28 to TRBJ2-7, with D perhaps TRBD1 (6 bases). Germline loops: CDR1 MDHEN, CDR2 SYDVKM. Between the trimmed V and J ends, which lost 9 bases and 2 bases, there was a span of 14 bases. The CDR3 extends over 13 amino acids. CDR3 nucleotides: TGTGCCAGTGGAGAGACAGGAACCTACGAGCAGTACTTC. It translates to CASGETGTYEQYF.

V is TRBV25-1 and J is TRBJ2-7, with D possibly being TRBD1 or TRBD2 (6 bases each). V shed 8 bases and J shed 2 bases, with 16 bases lying between them. The length of the CDR3 is 14 residues. From germline, CDR1 is MGHDK and CDR2 SYGVNS. DNA for the CDR3: TGTGCCAGCTCTTGGGGGGCGAGTCCCTACGAGCAGTACTTC. It yields the protein CASSWGASPYEQYF.

This chain connects TRBV2 to TRBJ2-7; TRBD2 matches at 7 bases. The CDR3 loop spans 13 amino acids. The germline V gene has CDR1 SNHLY and CDR2 FYNNEI. Unmatched junction bases numbered 6, after V lost 8 bases and J lost 2 bases. The CDR3 DNA follows: TGTGCCAGCGGAACGGGAGGTGCCTACGAGCAGTACTTC. Its protein product is CASGTGGAYEQYF.

This chain uses TRBV5-6 with TRBJ1-2; D gene uncertain. CDR1 and CDR2 from the germline V gene are SGHDT and YYEEEE. The CDR3 is made up of 12 amino acids. V lost 1 base and J 8 bases, leaving 9 bases between the germline ends. CDR3: CASSLRGSGYTF. The CDR3 DNA sequence: TGTGCCAGCAGCTTGCGGGGATCCGGCTACACCTTC.